The 15 T cell receptor beta chains below were found in one sample sequenced in a study of blood T cell repertoires in COVID-19 (dated by TCRdb to the early 2020s). Receptor amplification or capture employed the immunoSEQ multiplex PCR assay. TCRdb took this table from immuneACCESS and kept in-frame rearrangements with V and J called. Such tables lack part of the clones; where checked against another copy, unresolved V genes explain under half of the gap, and the rest is unexplained. Across this sample there are 400,000 to 500,000 clones, with approximately 88% seen only once. Around 1.9% of the sample is in the top ten clones. The sample was PBMCs or T cells enriched from blood (not recorded which). These receptors originate from a woman aged 35 to 49 who had recovered from COVID-19.

This rearrangement joins TRBV11-2 to TRBJ2-5, with TRBD2 identical over 9 bases. V was pared by 5 bases and J by 3 bases, with 10 bases of the junction left unmatched. CDR1 is SGHAT, CDR2 FQNNGV, per germline. The CDR3 consists of 16 residues. The CDR3 region has the DNA TGTGCCAGCAGCCAGGGACTAGCCAGGGGGGAAGAGACCCAGTACTTC. It yields the protein CASSQGLARGEETQYF. Filled out from reference TRBV11-2 and TRBJ2-5, the complete variable domain reads EAGVAQSPRYKIIEKRQSVAFWCNPISGHATLYWYQQILGQGPKLLIQFQNNGVVDDSQLPKDRFSAERLKGVDSTLKIQPAKLEDSAVYLCASSQGLARGEETQYFGPGTRLLVL.

This clone was seen a single time. The chain couples TRBV30 to TRBJ2-5; TRBD1 aligns across 10 bases. The CDR3 is 15 amino acids. The ends lost 4 bases at V and 2 bases at J; junction bases unmatched: 7. CDR1 is GTSNPN, CDR2 SVGIG, per germline (reference sequence). The CDR3 reads CAWNNRDRGQETQYF. In DNA, the CDR3 is TGTGCCTGGAATAATCGGGACAGGGGACAAGAGACCCAGTACTTC. Filled out from reference TRBV30 and TRBJ2-5, the complete variable domain reads SQTIHQWPATLVQPVGSPLSLECTVEGTSNPNLYWYRQAAGRGLQLLFYSVGIGQISSEVPQNLSASRPQDRQFILSSKKLLLSDSGFYLCAWNNRDRGQETQYFGPGTRLLVL.

The J gene is TRBJ2-7, the V gene TRBV27; D might be TRBD1 (6 bases). Germline assignment: CDR1 MNHEY and CDR2 SMNVEV (reference sequence). V lost 0 bases to trimming and J lost 3 bases, with 9 bases between them. The CDR3 runs to 14 residues. The CDR3 nucleotides are TGTGCCAGCAGTTTATCGGACAGAAACTACGAGCAGTACTTC. Amino acid sequence: CASSLSDRNYEQYF.

This clone showed up just once. This rearrangement joins TRBV6-2 or TRBV6-3 to TRBJ2-3; 11 bases map to TRBD2. CDR3 size: 16 residues. Germline V gene sequence: CDR1 MNHEY, CDR2 SVGEGT. The V segment lost 7 bases and the J segment 6 bases; nucleotides outside the gene matches: 12. The chain's CDR3 is CASTPYSGRAGDTQYF. CDR3 sequence (DNA): TGTGCCAGCACCCCCTATAGCGGGAGGGCCGGGGATACGCAGTATTTT.

Only one count was recorded for this clone. The chain has TRBV6-5 and TRBJ1-1; 11 bases match TRBD1. Germline loops: CDR1 MNHEY, CDR2 SVGAGI. With 2 bases clipped from V and 10 bases from J, the junction kept 9 bases outside the gene matches. CDR3 length: 15 amino acids. CDR3 nucleotide sequence: TGTGCCAGCAGTTACCGGGACAGGGGGACCTGGGGAGCTTTCTTT. This codes for CASSYRDRGTWGAFF.

V usage is TRBV18 and J usage is TRBJ1-3; D gene uncertain. This CDR3 is 15 amino acids long. Trimming stripped 2 bases from V and 1 base from J, with 9 bases between. In germline, CDR1 is KGHSH, CDR2 LQKENI. CDR3 in DNA: TGTGCCAGCTCACCAGGAGGGAATTCTGGAAACACCATATATTTT. This sequence encodes CASSPGGNSGNTIYF.

With respect to this clone: One end of the junction does not line up with germline, which may come from a read error. The CDR3 coding sequence is TGCAGCGTAGAAGCGGGTACCGCGTATGGCTACACCTTC. Translation: CSVEAGTAYGYTF. V usage is TRBV29-1 and J usage is TRBJ1-2; unclear D gene. Germline CDR1 reads SQVTM; CDR2 reads ANQGSEA. This CDR3 region has 13 residues.

V gene TRBV7-9 combines with J gene TRBJ2-5; D remains unclear. CDR1 is SEHNR, CDR2 FQNEAQ, per germline (reference sequence). The ends were cut back, 2 bases at V and 5 bases at J, with 12 bases in the middle. The CDR3 runs to 14 residues. Here the CDR3 DNA reads TGTGCCAGCAGCTTAAGAAAAGGAGAGGAGACCCAGTACTTC. Its translation: CASSLRKGEETQYF.

V is TRBV4-1 and J is TRBJ1-1, with D perhaps matching TRBD1 (5 bases). Germline CDR1 reads MGHRA; CDR2 reads YSYEKL. The CDR3 spans 16 residues. The V and J ends lost 5 bases and 0 bases respectively, with 16 bases between them. The DNA for the CDR3 is TGCGCCAGCAGCGCAAACTACAGGATCATGAACACTGAAGCTTTCTTT. Amino acids: CASSANYRIMNTEAFF.

J is TRBJ2-7 and V is TRBV5-1, with TRBD1 as a possible D gene (6 bases). V shed 4 bases and J shed 7 bases, with 18 bases lying between them. The germline V gene has CDR1 SGHRS and CDR2 YFSETQ. The CDR3 totals 14 residues. In DNA, the CDR3 is TGCGCCAGCAGCCCACAGGGTTCGACGGGAGAGCAGTACTTC. Translating it yields CASSPQGSTGEQYF.

This chain uses TRBV18 with TRBJ2-3; 8 nucleotides agree with TRBD1. CDR1 is KGHSH, CDR2 LQKENI, per germline. The CDR3 has 15 amino acids. V gave up 2 bases and J gave up 1 base; unmatched junction bases: 2. In DNA, the CDR3 is TGTGCCAGCTCACCAAACAGGGGGGGCACAGATACGCAGTATTTT. Translated, it gives CASSPNRGGTDTQYF.

The V gene is TRBV19, the J gene TRBJ1-5; 9 nucleotides match TRBD1. After removal of 5 bases from V and 4 bases from J, the junction contained 6 bases not matched to a gene. This CDR3 is built from 15 residues. In germline, CDR1 is LNHDA, CDR2 SQIVND (reference sequence). In DNA, the CDR3 is TGTGCCAGTAGTCCAGGACAGGGGAGAAATCAGCCCCAGCATTTT. Amino acid sequence: CASSPGQGRNQPQHF. The full variable domain, in which reference TRBV19 and TRBJ1-5 provide the parts outside the CDR3, is DGGITQSPKYLFRKEGQNVTLSCEQNLNHDAMYWYRQDPGQGLRLIYYSQIVNDFQKGDIAEGYSVSREKKESFPLTVTSAQKNPTAFYLCASSPGQGRNQPQHFGDGTRLSIL.

In this sample, this clone turned up once. V usage is TRBV19 and J usage is TRBJ2-6; D remains ambiguous. Trimming took 3 bases from V and 1 from J, leaving 13 bases between them. The CDR3 loop spans 17 amino acids. CDR1 and CDR2 from the germline V gene are LNHDA and SQIVND (reference sequence). Written as DNA, the CDR3 is TGTGCCAGTAGTATCAGTCGGTCGGAGTCTGGGGCCAACGTCCTGACTTTC. It is translated as CASSISRSESGANVLTF.

The CDR3 bases are TGTGCCAGCAGCGTAGGTGGGGGGACAGCTAACTATGGCTACACCTTC. Its translation: CASSVGGGTANYGYTF. The rearrangement joins TRBV9 to TRBJ1-2; TRBD1 matches at 7 bases. The CDR3 extends over 16 amino acids. Trimming at V came to 0 bases and at J to 0 bases, leaving 5 bases not matched to a gene. Germline V gene data show CDR1 as SGDLS and CDR2 as YYNGEE.

This CDR3 is CASSSGTGGFYEQYF. In nucleotides, the CDR3 is TGTGCCAGCAGCTCCGGGACAGGGGGATTCTACGAGCAGTACTTC. The chain employs TRBV5-4 and TRBJ2-7; TRBD1 matches at 11 bases. The germline V gene encodes CDR1 SGHNT and CDR2 YYREEE (reference sequence). V trimming: 3 bases; J trimming: 3 bases; junction bases outside the gene matches: 5. The CDR3 is made up of 15 amino acids. Full variable domain (rest looked up from reference TRBV5-4 and TRBJ2-7): ETGVTQSPTHLIKTRGQQVTLRCSSQSGHNTVSWYQQALGQGPQFIFQYYREEENGRGNFPPRFSGLQFPNYSSELNVNALELDDSALYLCASSSGTGGFYEQYFGPGTRLTVT.